One sample yielded the 12 T cell receptor beta chains listed below, sequenced in a study of T cells after yellow fever vaccination. TCRdb redid the calling of the 5' RACE reads with MiXCR, one entry per CDR3 protein. The table has a few hundred thousand distinct CDR3 sequences, roughly 4.3% seen once. The sequenced sample was PBMCs, obtained 15 days after the yellow fever booster vaccination. All receptors derive from a young man who received the YFV17D yellow fever vaccine.

The chain combines TRBV18 with TRBJ1-5; D ambiguous. The V end was cut by 3 bases, the J end by 5 bases, with 8 bases between. In germline, CDR1 is KGHSH, CDR2 LQKENI. CDR3 length equals 13 residues. This chain's CDR3 is CASSPTLDQPQHF. CDR3 nucleotides: TGTGCCAGCTCACCCACGTTAGATCAGCCCCAGCATTTT.

This clonotype was picked up many times. The CDR3 nucleotides are TGTGCCAGCAGTCCCGGCGGACAGAGAACCACTGAAGCTTTCTTT. Translated: CASSPGGQRTTEAFF. The V and J genes are TRBV12-3 or TRBV12-4 and TRBJ1-1, with D tentatively TRBD1 (6 bases). CDR3 length equals 15 residues. Trimming took off 5 bases at V and 4 bases at J, with 17 bases between the two ends.

The sample holds a few counts of this clonotype. The chain joins TRBV7-3 to TRBJ2-1; D perhaps matches TRBD2 (6 bases). The CDR3 loop spans 15 amino acids. V was pared by 3 bases and J by 7 bases, with 16 bases between. Germline loops: CDR1 SGHTA, CDR2 FQGTGA. The CDR3 sequence: CASSFGPNGGNEQFF. The CDR3 DNA sequence: TGTGCCAGCAGCTTCGGTCCCAACGGGGGAAATGAGCAGTTCTTC.

This clonotype turned up a few times. The rearrangement joins TRBV27 to TRBJ2-2; 8 bases are a match to TRBD1. CDR1 MNHEY and CDR2 SMNVEV come from the germline V gene (reference sequence). The CDR3 runs to 14 residues. Losses at the gene ends were 10 bases for V and 3 bases for J; bases not matched to a gene: 7. The CDR3, as DNA: TGTGCCACCCGGACAGGGACCTACACCGGGGAGCTGTTTTTT. Translating gives CATRTGTYTGELFF.

The table lists this clonotype with many counts. The V call is TRBV4-1, the J call TRBJ2-2; tentative D call: TRBD1 (6 bases). The CDR3 sequence is 14 residues long. The V end lost 0 bases, the J end lost 4 bases, and 6 bases lay between the germline ends. Germline V gene data show CDR1 as MGHRA and CDR2 as YSYEKL. CDR3 nucleotides: TGCGCCAGCAGCCAAGAAGGGGGCACCGGGGAGCTGTTTTTT. It yields the protein CASSQEGGTGELFF.

This clonotype has more than one count but fewer than ten. V is TRBV15 and J is TRBJ1-2, with D perhaps matching TRBD1 (5 bases). The CDR3 runs to 16 residues. The V end lost 0 bases, the J end lost 4 bases, and 15 bases lay between the germline ends. The germline gives CDR1 LNHNV, CDR2 YYDKDF (reference sequence). The CDR3 sequence: CATSRDQGFSPYGYTF. DNA of the CDR3: TGTGCCACCAGCAGAGATCAGGGCTTCTCTCCCTATGGCTACACCTTC.

The V gene is TRBV18, the J gene TRBJ2-7, with 9 positions matching TRBD2. CDR1 and CDR2 from the germline V gene are KGHSH and LQKENI. V was clipped by 11 bases and J by 3 bases; unmatched bases: 11. The CDR3 sequence is 14 residues long. The CDR3 DNA sequence: TGTGCCGCCGCGGGGGGGCAGGGGAACTACGAGCAGTACTTC. Amino acids: CAAAGGQGNYEQYF. The whole variable domain, filled in from reference TRBV18 and TRBJ2-7, reads NAGVMQNPRHLVRRRGQEARLRCSPMKGHSHVYWYRQLPEEGLKFMVYLQKENIIDESGMPKERFSAEFPKEGPSILRIQQVVRGDSAAYFCAAAGGQGNYEQYFGPGTRLTVT.

This clonotype was seen repeatedly, ten times or more. This chain joins TRBV27 and TRBJ2-7; TRBD1 agrees at 7 bases. This CDR3 region has 14 residues. V trimming: 6 bases; J trimming: 4 bases; junction bases outside the gene matches: 9. Germline loops: CDR1 MNHEY, CDR2 SMNVEV (reference sequence). The DNA for the CDR3 is TGTGCCAGCAGGGAGGTCGACAGGGAGTACGAGCAGTACTTC. Translating gives CASREVDREYEQYF.

This clonotype has just a few counts. This rearrangement joins TRBV20-1 to TRBJ1-3; 8 bases are a match to TRBD1. The germline V gene encodes CDR1 DFQATT and CDR2 SNEGSKA (reference sequence). The length of the CDR3 is 14 residues. V was pared by 0 bases and J by 3 bases, with 1 base of the junction left unmatched. The CDR3 sequence: CSARDDRGGNTIYF. The DNA for the CDR3 is TGCAGTGCTAGAGATGACAGGGGTGGAAACACCATATATTTT.

The chain has TRBV2 and TRBJ2-7; 8 bases line up with TRBD1. This CDR3 has 15 residues. Germline CDR1 and CDR2: SNHLY and FYNNEI. DNA of the CDR3: TGTGCCAGCAGTGACCCCGGGACAGGCTCCTGCGAGCAGTACGTC. Its translation is CASSDPGTGSCEQYV.

This clonotype has only a few counts. This sequence joins TRBV30 and TRBJ2-3; a possible D gene is TRBD2 (7 bases). The CDR3 extends over 14 amino acids. Germline CDR1 reads GTSNPN; CDR2 reads SVGIG (reference sequence). V lost 3 bases, J lost 4 bases, and 14 bases lay in between. CDR3 sequence reads: CAWSPWGGADTQYF. In nucleotides, the CDR3 is TGTGCCTGGAGCCCATGGGGGGGCGCAGATACGCAGTATTTT.

This clonotype has a count of ten or more. The gene calls are TRBV9 and TRBJ2-1; 8 nucleotides match TRBD1. The CDR3 spans 15 residues. V trimming: 3 bases; J trimming: 5 bases; junction bases outside the gene matches: 7. Germline-derived CDR1 and CDR2 are SGDLS and YYNGEE. In DNA form, the CDR3 reads TGTGCCAGCAGCGAACCGGGACAGGAACACAATGAGCAGTTCTTC. It yields the protein CASSEPGQEHNEQFF. Drawing the rest from reference TRBV9 and TRBJ2-1, the complete variable domain is DSGVTQTPKHLITATGQRVTLRCSPRSGDLSVYWYQQSLDQGLQFLIQYYNGEERAKGNILERFSAQQFPDLHSELNLSSLELGDSALYFCASSEPGQEHNEQFFGPGTRLTVL.